This entry features one TCR beta chain sequence. Antigen specificity is unknown. These data are taken from a study of T cell clonotyping in hematopoietic cell transplantation. Whole-study findings and limits: Broader posttransplant TCR repertoire diversity was predicted by graft donor and pretransplant recipient Inverse Simpson Index values.

Produced via immunoSEQ multiplex PCR; TCRdb's table is partial and in-frame only. The sample shows around 28,000 clones, 85% to 95% of them seen only once. Germline V gene lookup returns CDR1 SGHTA and CDR2 FQGNSA. This CDR3 comprises 15 residues. The ends lost 5 bases at V and 3 bases at J; junction bases unmatched: 5. The time point: recipient sample about 28 days before transplant, after cytoreduction. This rearrangement joins TRBV7-2 to TRBJ1-5, with 9 bases fitting TRBD1. The sequence came from a man aged 50-60 years with acute myeloid leukemia. Some clones in this sample may be carry-over from other donors' samples. Source: peripheral blood mononuclear cells, taken before stem cell transplant. CDR3 sequence: CASSPQGANNQPQHF. CDR3 DNA: TGTGCCAGCAGCCCACAGGGGGCAAACAATCAGCCCCAGCATTTT.